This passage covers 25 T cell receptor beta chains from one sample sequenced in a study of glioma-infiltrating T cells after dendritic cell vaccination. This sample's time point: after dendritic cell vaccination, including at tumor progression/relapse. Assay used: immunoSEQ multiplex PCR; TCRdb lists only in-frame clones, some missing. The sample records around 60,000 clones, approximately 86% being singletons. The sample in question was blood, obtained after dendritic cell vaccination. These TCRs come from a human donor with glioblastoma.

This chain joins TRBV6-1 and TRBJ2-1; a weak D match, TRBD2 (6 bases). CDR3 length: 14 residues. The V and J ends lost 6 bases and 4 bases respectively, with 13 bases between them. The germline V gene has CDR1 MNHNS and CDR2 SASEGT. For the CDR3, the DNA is TGTGCCAGCAGCTTCAGCGGGTCTTACAATGAGCAGTTCTTC. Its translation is CASSFSGSYNEQFF.

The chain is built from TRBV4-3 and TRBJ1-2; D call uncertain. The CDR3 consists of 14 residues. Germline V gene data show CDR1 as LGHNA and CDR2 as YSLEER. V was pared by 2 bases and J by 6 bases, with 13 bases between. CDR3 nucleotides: TGCGCCAGCAGCCAATCCCCGGGAGGCCATGGCTACACCTTC. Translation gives CASSQSPGGHGYTF.

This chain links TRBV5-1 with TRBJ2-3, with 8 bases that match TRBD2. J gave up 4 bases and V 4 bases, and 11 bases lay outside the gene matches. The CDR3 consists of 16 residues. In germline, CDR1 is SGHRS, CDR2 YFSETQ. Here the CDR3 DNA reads TGCGCCAGCAGCACGACGAATAGCGGGGTCGCAGATACGCAGTATTTT. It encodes CASSTTNSGVADTQYF.

CDR3 nucleotide sequence: TGTGCCACCAGCAGAGTAGACAGGGGCTATGGCTACACCTTC. As protein: CATSRVDRGYGYTF. The chain combines TRBV15 with TRBJ1-2; 8 positions match TRBD1. The V and J ends lost 1 base and 4 bases, in that order; junction bases with no gene match: 2. Germline CDR1 LNHNV, CDR2 YYDKDF (reference sequence). The CDR3 has 14 residues.

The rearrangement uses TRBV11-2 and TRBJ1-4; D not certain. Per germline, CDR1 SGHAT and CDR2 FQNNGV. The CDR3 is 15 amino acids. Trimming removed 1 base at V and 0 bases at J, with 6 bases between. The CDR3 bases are TGTGCCAGCAGCTTAGTTCCAGCAACTAATGAAAAACTGTTTTTT. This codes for CASSLVPATNEKLFF.

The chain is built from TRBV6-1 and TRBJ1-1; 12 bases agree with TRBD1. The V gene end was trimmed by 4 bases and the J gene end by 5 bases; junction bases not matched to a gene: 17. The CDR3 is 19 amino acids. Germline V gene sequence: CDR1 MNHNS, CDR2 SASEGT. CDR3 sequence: CASSGTLARGQGAQTEAFF. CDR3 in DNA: TGTGCCAGCAGTGGAACTCTTGCGAGGGGACAGGGGGCGCAAACTGAAGCTTTCTTT.

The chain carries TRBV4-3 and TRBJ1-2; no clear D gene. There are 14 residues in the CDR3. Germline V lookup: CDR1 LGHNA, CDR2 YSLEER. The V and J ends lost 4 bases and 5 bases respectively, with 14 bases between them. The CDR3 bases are TGCGCCAGCAGCCCCCAGGCTGGTCCGTATGGCTACACCTTC. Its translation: CASSPQAGPYGYTF.

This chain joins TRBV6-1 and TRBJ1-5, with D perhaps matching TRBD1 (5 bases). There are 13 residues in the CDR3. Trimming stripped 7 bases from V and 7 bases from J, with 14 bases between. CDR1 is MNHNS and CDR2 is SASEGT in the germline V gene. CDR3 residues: CASIGQGGQPQHF. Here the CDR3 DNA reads TGTGCCAGCATAGGGCAGGGAGGACAGCCCCAGCATTTT.

CDR3 in amino acids: CASSLGTGSGYTF. For the CDR3, the DNA is TGTGCCAGCAGCTTAGGGACAGGGAGTGGCTACACCTTC. The rearrangement links TRBV7-2 to TRBJ1-2, with TRBD1 identical over 8 bases. Germline CDR1 SGHTA, CDR2 FQGNSA. The CDR3 totals 13 residues. V was clipped by 1 base and J by 7 bases; unmatched bases: 2.

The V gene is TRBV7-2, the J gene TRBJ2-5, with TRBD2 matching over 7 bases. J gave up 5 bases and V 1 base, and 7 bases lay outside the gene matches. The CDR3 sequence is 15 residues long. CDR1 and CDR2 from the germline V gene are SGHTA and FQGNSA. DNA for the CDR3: TGTGCCAGCAGCTTAGGGATGGGGGGGACGGAGACCCAGTACTTC. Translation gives CASSLGMGGTETQYF. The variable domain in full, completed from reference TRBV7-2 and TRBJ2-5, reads GAGVSQSPSNKVTEKGKDVELRCDPISGHTALYWYRQSLGQGLEFLIYFQGNSAPDKSGLPSDRFSAERTGGSVSTLTIQRTQQEDSAVYLCASSLGMGGTETQYFGPGTRLLVL.

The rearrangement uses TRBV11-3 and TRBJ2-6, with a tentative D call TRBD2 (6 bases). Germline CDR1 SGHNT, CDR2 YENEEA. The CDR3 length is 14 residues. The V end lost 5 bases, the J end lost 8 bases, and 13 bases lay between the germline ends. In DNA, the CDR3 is TGTGCCAGCAGCCCCCGGGGGAGTCCCAACGTCCTGACTTTC. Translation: CASSPRGSPNVLTF. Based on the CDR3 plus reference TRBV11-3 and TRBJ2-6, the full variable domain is EAGVVQSPRYKIIEKKQPVAFWCNPISGHNTLYWYLQNLGQGPELLIRYENEEAVDDSQLPKDRFSAERLKGVDSTLKIQPAELGDSAVYLCASSPRGSPNVLTFGAGSRLTVL.

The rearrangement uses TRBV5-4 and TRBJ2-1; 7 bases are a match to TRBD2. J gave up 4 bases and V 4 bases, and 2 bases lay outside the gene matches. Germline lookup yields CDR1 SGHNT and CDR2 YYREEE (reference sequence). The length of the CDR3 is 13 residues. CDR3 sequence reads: CASSGRDYNEQFF. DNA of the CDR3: TGTGCCAGCAGCGGGAGGGATTACAATGAGCAGTTCTTC.

The CDR3 reads CASSPPGTGNDEQYF. CDR3 bases: TGTGCCAGCAGCCCACCCGGGACAGGGAACGACGAGCAGTACTTC. V is TRBV7-2 and J is TRBJ2-7; TRBD1 aligns across 9 bases. Germline CDR1 and CDR2: SGHTA and FQGNSA. The CDR3 has 15 residues. V dropped 5 bases and J dropped 5; count of bases not matched to a gene: 10.

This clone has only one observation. The CDR3 DNA is TGTGCCAGTACCATAACAGGGGGCGCGGGTCAGCCCCAGCATTTT. Its protein is CASTITGGAGQPQHF. This sequence joins TRBV19 and TRBJ1-5; 9 bases align to TRBD1. J gave up 6 bases and V 7 bases, and 10 bases lay outside the gene matches. The CDR3 sequence is 15 residues long. Germline V gene data show CDR1 as LNHDA and CDR2 as SQIVND (reference sequence).

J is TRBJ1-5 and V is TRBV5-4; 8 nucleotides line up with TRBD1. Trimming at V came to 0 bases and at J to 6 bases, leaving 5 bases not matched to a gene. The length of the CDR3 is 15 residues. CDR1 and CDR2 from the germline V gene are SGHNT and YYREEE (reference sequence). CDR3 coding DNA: TGTGCCAGCAGCTTGGATCAGGGGGCGGGTCAGCCCCAGCATTTT. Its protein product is CASSLDQGAGQPQHF.

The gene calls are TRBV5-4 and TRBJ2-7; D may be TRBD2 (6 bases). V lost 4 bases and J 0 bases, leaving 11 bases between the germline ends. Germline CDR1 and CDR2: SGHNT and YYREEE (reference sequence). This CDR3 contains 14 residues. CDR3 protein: CASSTASASYEQYF. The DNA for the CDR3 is TGTGCCAGCAGCACCGCTAGCGCCTCCTACGAGCAGTACTTC. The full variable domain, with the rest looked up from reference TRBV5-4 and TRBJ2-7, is ETGVTQSPTHLIKTRGQQVTLRCSSQSGHNTVSWYQQALGQGPQFIFQYYREEENGRGNFPPRFSGLQFPNYSSELNVNALELDDSALYLCASSTASASYEQYFGPGTRLTVT.

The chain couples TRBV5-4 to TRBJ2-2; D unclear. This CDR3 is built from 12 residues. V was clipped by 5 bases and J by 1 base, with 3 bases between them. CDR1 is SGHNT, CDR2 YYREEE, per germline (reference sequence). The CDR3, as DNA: TGTGCCAGCAGTAGGAACACCGGGGAGCTGTTTTTT. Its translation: CASSRNTGELFF.

CDR3 in DNA: TGTGCCAGCAGCTCGGGACTATACAACACCGGGGAGCTGTTTTTT. Amino acids: CASSSGLYNTGELFF. This sequence joins TRBV7-2 and TRBJ2-2, with 7 bases fitting TRBD2. The CDR3 totals 15 residues. CDR1 is SGHTA and CDR2 is FQGNSA in the germline V gene. V lost 4 bases, J lost 2 bases, and 4 bases stayed unmatched.

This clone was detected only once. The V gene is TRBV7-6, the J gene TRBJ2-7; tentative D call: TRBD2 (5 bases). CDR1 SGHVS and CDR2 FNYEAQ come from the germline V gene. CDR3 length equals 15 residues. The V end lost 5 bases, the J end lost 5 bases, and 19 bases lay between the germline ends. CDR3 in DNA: TGTGCCAGCAGCCAAGGTTTGAGGGAGATTCACGAGCAGTACTTC. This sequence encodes CASSQGLREIHEQYF.

CDR3 bases: TGTGCCAGCAGTGAAGCCCCAAAAAACATTCAGTACTTC. Residues: CASSEAPKNIQYF. This chain connects TRBV2 to TRBJ2-4; D call uncertain. Germline CDR1 and CDR2: SNHLY and FYNNEI. Trimming shortened V by 0 bases and J by 4 bases, and 4 bases separated the two germline ends. CDR3 length: 13 amino acids.

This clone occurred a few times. In nucleotides, the CDR3 is TGCGCCAGCAGTCGGACGGGGGTCCCAAGCAATCAGCCCCAGCATTTT. Amino acid sequence: CASSRTGVPSNQPQHF. This chain uses TRBV23-1 with TRBJ1-5; D is possibly TRBD1 (5 bases). TRBV23-1 is treated as an ORF (open reading frame) with a function not yet certain. V was pared by 4 bases and J by 1 base, with 14 bases between. The CDR3 covers 16 residues.

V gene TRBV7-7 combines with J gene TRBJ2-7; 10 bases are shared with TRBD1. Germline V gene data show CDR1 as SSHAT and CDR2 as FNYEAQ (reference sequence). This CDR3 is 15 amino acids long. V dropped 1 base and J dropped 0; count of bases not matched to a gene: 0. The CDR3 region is CASSLGTGGSYEQYF. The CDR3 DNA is TGTGCCAGCAGCTTAGGGACAGGGGGCTCCTACGAGCAGTACTTC.

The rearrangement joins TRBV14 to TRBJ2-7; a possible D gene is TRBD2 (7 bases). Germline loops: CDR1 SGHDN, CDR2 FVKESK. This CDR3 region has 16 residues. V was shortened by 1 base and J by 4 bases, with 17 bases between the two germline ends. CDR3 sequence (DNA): TGTGCCAGCAGCCAAGCTAGGTGGGGGGGCGGGTACGAGCAGTACTTC. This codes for CASSQARWGGGYEQYF.

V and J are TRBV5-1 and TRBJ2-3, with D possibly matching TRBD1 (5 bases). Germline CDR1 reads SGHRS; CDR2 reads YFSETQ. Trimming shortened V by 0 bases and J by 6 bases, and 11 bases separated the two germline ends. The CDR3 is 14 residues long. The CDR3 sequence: CASSLEGQRDTQYF. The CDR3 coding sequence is TGCGCCAGCAGCTTGGAGGGGCAGAGGGATACGCAGTATTTT.

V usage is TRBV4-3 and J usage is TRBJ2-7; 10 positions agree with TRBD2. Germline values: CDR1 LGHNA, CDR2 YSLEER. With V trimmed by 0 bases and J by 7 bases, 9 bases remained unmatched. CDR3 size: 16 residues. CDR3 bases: TGCGCCAGCAGCCAAGATCGATCAGCGGGAGGGCGGGAGCAGTACTTC. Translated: CASSQDRSAGGREQYF.